This T cell receptor beta chain stems from a study of CD8+ T cells in alopecia areata. RNA, once extracted, was reverse transcribed into cDNA for use as the sequencing template. Method: immunoSEQ multiplex PCR; TCRdb's copy keeps in-frame clones and lacks some. Among about 220,000 clones listed, more than 45% were seen once. The treatment was: oral pan-JAK inhibitor, 5-10 mg twice daily. This clone occurred a few times. The origin of this receptor is a human donor with alopecia areata. This specimen was CD4+ T cells sorted from blood, taken at week 4, from a patient treated with tofacitinib.

The CDR3 DNA follows: TGCAGCGTTGAAGGGCTTAGGAAGAACACTGAAGCTTTCTTT. It yields the protein CSVEGLRKNTEAFF. This chain joins TRBV29-1 and TRBJ1-1; no firm D call. V lost 1 base, J lost 1 base, and 10 bases lay in between. The CDR3 totals 14 residues. Germline V lookup: CDR1 SQVTM, CDR2 ANQGSEA.